Included here is one TCR beta chain sequence, with context. Trimming at V came to 5 bases and at J to 6 bases, leaving 14 bases not matched to a gene. CDR1 is SGDLS and CDR2 is YYNGEE in the germline V gene. CDR3 size: 16 residues. The sample comes from a study of blood T cell repertoires in COVID-19. Study at large: Sample material is recorded as cDNA or gDNA derived from T cells, B-cell-depleted T cells, or PBMCs.

Clones were sequenced by immunoSEQ multiplex PCR, and TCRdb holds only the in-frame ones, with some missing. The table lists about 670,000 clones, 75% to 90% of them singletons. Source material: peripheral blood. This clonotype was obtained from a woman aged 18-29 years with acute or convalescent COVID-19. V is TRBV9 and J is TRBJ2-1, with TRBD2 matching over 7 bases. The CDR3 DNA sequence: TGTGCCAGCAGTCCCCCACAGCGGGGCGACATCAATGAGCAGTTCTTC. It encodes CASSPPQRGDINEQFF.